This TCR beta chain was obtained from a study of response to subunit inactivated influenza vaccine. General study results and limits: Authors suggested each seasonal influenza vaccination recruits few new T cells.

MiXCR, run by TCRdb on the RT-PCR reads, gives a single entry per CDR3 protein. The table records over 150,000 distinct CDR3 sequences, roughly 10% of them present only once. About this clonotype itself: Its antigen is as yet unknown.

Trimming removed 1 base from V and 3 bases from J, with 6 bases in between. From germline, CDR1 is SGHVS and CDR2 FNYEAQ. This CDR3 has 14 residues. Sequenced here: CD8+ T cells sorted from PBMCs, sampled 23 to 25 months after vaccination. The chain has TRBV7-6 and TRBJ2-2; no firm D call. This receptor was obtained from a man aged 45-69 years who received an inactivated influenza vaccine. This CDR3 reads CASSLGADTGELFF. The CDR3 DNA reads TGTGCCAGCAGCTTAGGGGCTGACACCGGGGAGCTGTTTTTT.